Here is one T cell receptor beta chain with its context. Its recognized antigen is unknown. Base-call qualities are not available, and no considerably larger clone is one nucleotide away. Relative to germline, V is 0 bases shorter and J is 5 bases shorter, with 10 bases between their ends. The CDR3 has 14 amino acids, counting the end cysteine and phenylalanine. Here the CDR3 DNA is all that survives: 42 bases in frame from base 1. Looking up the germline V gene yields CDR1 SGHAT and CDR2 FQNNGV. This entry belongs to a study of radiation and T cells in renal cell carcinoma (dated by TCRdb to 2020 to 2022). Notes on the research overall: TCR beta sequencing covered around 50 samples in total, comprising approximately 26 tumors and approximately 27 peripheral blood samples. The last blood draw happened 4 weeks after radiation, timed to coincide with nephrectomy. A total of approximately 3,800,000 unique CDR3 nucleotide sequences, encoding fewer than 3,000,000 unique CDR3 amino acid sequences, were found across all 53 samples. Here is what the overall study found, with its caveats: Dynamics of the blood repertoire were not tracked past 4 weeks after treatment. The single-armed trial design could not address effects of radiation dose or scheduling on the TCR repertoire. No pretreatment tumor biopsies were available, so the baseline intratumoral presence of clonotypes could not be determined. Top tumor clonotypes rose in blood from baseline to 2 weeks post-radiation, then contracted by 4 weeks, suggesting transient expansion of tumor-resident clones.

The immunoSEQ kit was used, according to the manufacturer's recommendations, to generate TCR beta libraries from genomic DNA. To prepare the libraries, a first multiplex PCR with proprietary primers was run, followed by a second PCR that added unique barcodes, and a bead cleanup was done after each round. A positive control reaction and a negative control reaction, both provided in the kit, were run with every batch of samples. The final libraries were assessed on an Agilent 4200 TapeStation D1000 ScreenTape, pooled by volume, and quantified by qPCR. Sequencing ran on an Illumina NextSeq500 with a MidOutput 150-cycle cartridge, using 156 Read1 and 15 Index1 cycles with kit custom primers. The pooled library was loaded at 0.8 to 1 pM, with a roughly 20% PhiX control spiked in. The authors processed their data as follows. The vendor-processed data were analyzed in R, and a clonotype was defined as all T cells that share the same CDR3 nucleotide sequence. In the clone abundance analyses, frequencies in each sample were normalized to that sample's 10,000 most abundant clones. Public T cell clones, averaging fewer than five per sample, were removed before analysis. An abundance difference of at least 32-fold between compartments was the criterion for calling clonotypes tumor-enriched or baseline blood-enriched. A beta-binomial differential abundance model was used to identify clonotypes that expanded or contracted between blood time points. Similarity between tumor and blood repertoires was quantified using the Baroni-Urbani and Buser coefficient, and groups were compared with two-tailed Wilcoxon tests in R. TCRdb provides this immuneACCESS table in a form limited to in-frame rearrangements. Some clones are lacking; in checked studies, under half of them reflect an unresolved V gene, and why the rest are absent is not known. V and J calls and clone size are given by that table; D and trimming were obtained from the DNA. The sample records about 140,000 clones, about 86% of which are singletons. Around a sixth of the sample comes from the top ten.

The sample's time point label, in plain terms: blood 4 weeks post-SBRT, at nephrectomy. This specimen's treatment or condition label, interpreted: 15 Gy SBRT to primary tumor, nephrectomy 4 weeks later. Samples were obtained from a clinical trial, in which 15 Gy stereotactic body radiation therapy was delivered to primary renal cell carcinomas and nephrectomy was performed 4 weeks later. To follow tumor-enriched clonotypes, serial peripheral blood was collected from radiation-treated patients at baseline and at 2 weeks and 4 weeks after SBRT. Every patient's renal cell carcinoma showed clear cell pathology. Genomic DNA for TCR sequencing was prepared using the QIAamp DNA Blood Mini Kit (Qiagen). The analyses included only samples that passed all quality control checks.

The rearrangement combines TRBV11-2 with TRBJ1-2; TRBD1 might be the D gene, on 5 matching bases. The source was blood, collected from a patient whose treatment included radiotherapy and nephrectomy. This TCR was sampled from a woman in her 50s with renal cell carcinoma. The CDR3 sequence is CASSLDNRPYGYTF. The nucleotides read TGTGCCAGCAGCTTAGATAACAGGCCTTATGGCTACACCTTC.